The T cell receptor (beta chain) under discussion was sequenced for a study of shared clonotypes between healthy human individuals. General study findings and limits: Among several donors, around 5% of naive CD4 clonotypes were found in common.

About this clone: Its specificity is not known.

A deep-level run was used for the assay. TCRdb's table, derived via immunoSEQ multiplex PCR, lists solely in-frame clones and lacks some. The sample contains about 2.1 million clones, around 95% of which appear only once. The germline V gene encodes CDR1 WSHSY and CDR2 SAAADI. This CDR3 contains 13 residues. V was clipped by 6 bases and J by 11 bases, with 19 bases between them. As defined, naive CD8 cells were CD45RO-negative and positively selected for CCR7, with terminally differentiated effector memory CD45RA+ cells excluded. Sequenced: naive CD8+ T cells from PBMCs. This chain joins TRBV10-2 and TRBJ1-1; D possibly corresponds to TRBD1 (5 bases). The clonotype comes from a man aged 18 to 35 in good health. Some clones in this sample may be carry-over from other donors' samples. The CDR3 region has the DNA TGCGCCAGCAGAAATACCGGGACGGTGGCGGCTTTCTTT. Its protein is CASRNTGTVAAFF.